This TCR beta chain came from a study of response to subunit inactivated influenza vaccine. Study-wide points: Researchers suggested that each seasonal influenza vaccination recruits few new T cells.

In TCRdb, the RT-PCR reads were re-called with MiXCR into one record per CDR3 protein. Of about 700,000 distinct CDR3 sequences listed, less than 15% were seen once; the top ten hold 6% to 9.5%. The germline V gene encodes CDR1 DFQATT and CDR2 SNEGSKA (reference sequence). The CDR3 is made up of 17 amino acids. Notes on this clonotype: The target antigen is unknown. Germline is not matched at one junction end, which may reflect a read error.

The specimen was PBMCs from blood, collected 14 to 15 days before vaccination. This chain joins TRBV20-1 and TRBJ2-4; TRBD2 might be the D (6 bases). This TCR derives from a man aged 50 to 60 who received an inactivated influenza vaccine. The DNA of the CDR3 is TGCTGTGCTAGAGATCATGATCTCCGGGGGTTCAAAAACATTCAGTACTTC. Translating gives CCARDHDLRGFKNIQYF.